The 20 T cell receptor beta chains listed next were all sequenced from one sample in a study of T-cell memory formation after mild COVID-19. TCRdb reanalysed the 5' RACE reads using MiXCR and keeps one entry per CDR3 protein. This repertoire shows 350,000 to 500,000 distinct CDR3 sequences, 18% found once; its top ten account for 20% to 25%. Input material: PBMCs or a T cell subset sorted from them (not recorded which). These receptors all stem from a young man who had mild COVID-19 (a few samples of this study predate the infection). Cell type and time point are not known.

This clonotype was seen more than once but under ten times. This chain links TRBV11-2 with TRBJ2-1, with D maybe TRBD2 (7 bases). The CDR3 consists of 14 residues. Trimming took off 1 base at V and 6 bases at J, with 10 bases between the two ends. Germline CDR1 reads SGHAT; CDR2 reads FQNNGV. The CDR3 region has the DNA TGTGCCAGCAGCTTAGTACGGGGGGCCAATGAGCAGTTCTTC. The encoded protein is CASSLVRGANEQFF.

The chain combines TRBV7-2 with TRBJ1-2, with TRBD1 as a possible D gene (5 bases). The V end lost 0 bases, the J end lost 4 bases, and 9 bases lay between the germline ends. Germline V gives CDR1 SGHTA, CDR2 FQGNSA. This CDR3 spans 14 amino acids. The CDR3 nucleotides are TGTGCCAGCAGCTTAGCCGACAGAGCCTATGGCTACACCTTC. It specifies CASSLADRAYGYTF.

This clonotype was seen a handful of times. The J gene is TRBJ1-2, the V gene TRBV3-1, with D uncertain. The length of the CDR3 is 15 residues. V dropped 0 bases and J dropped 4 bases, with 12 bases sitting between them. Per the germline V gene, CDR1 is LGHDT and CDR2 is YNNKEL (reference sequence). Here the CDR3 reads CASSQDSRLPYGYTF. CDR3 sequence (DNA): TGTGCCAGCAGCCAAGATAGCAGGTTGCCCTATGGCTACACCTTC.

This chain joins TRBV5-4 and TRBJ2-7; TRBD2 might be the D (8 bases). The V end was cut by 1 base, the J end by 6 bases, with 17 bases between. CDR1 SGHNT and CDR2 YYREEE come from the germline V gene (reference sequence). CDR3 length: 15 amino acids. This CDR3 is CASSLYGGGQTEQYV. The CDR3 DNA reads as TGTGCCAGCAGCTTGTACGGGGGGGGACAGACCGAGCAGTACGTC.

The chain has TRBV9 and TRBJ2-2, with unresolved D. Germline CDR1 reads SGDLS; CDR2 reads YYNGEE. The CDR3 runs 11 residues. V lost 5 bases, J lost 9 bases, and 8 bases lay in between. The CDR3 loop is CASSPGWELFF. CDR3 bases: TGTGCCAGCAGTCCTGGATGGGAGCTGTTTTTT. Filled out from reference TRBV9 and TRBJ2-2, the complete variable domain reads DSGVTQTPKHLITATGQRVTLRCSPRSGDLSVYWYQQSLDQGLQFLIQYYNGEERAKGNILERFSAQQFPDLHSELNLSSLELGDSALYFCASSPGWELFFGEGSRLTVL.

In its sample, this clonotype was seen a few times. This sequence joins TRBV6-1 and TRBJ2-7; TRBD1 aligns across 7 bases. The CDR3 extends over 17 amino acids. The germline V gene has CDR1 MNHNS and CDR2 SASEGT. V was pared by 6 bases and J by 3 bases, with 17 bases of the junction left unmatched. The CDR3 sequence: CASRGAGTEIGYYEQYF. In DNA form, the CDR3 reads TGTGCCAGCAGAGGAGCCGGGACAGAGATTGGATACTACGAGCAGTACTTC.

The sample holds many counts of this clonotype. The rearrangement uses TRBV20-1 and TRBJ2-5; perhaps TRBD2 as D (6 bases). Trimming stripped 3 bases from V and 1 base from J, with 9 bases between. The CDR3 consists of 13 residues. Germline assignment: CDR1 DFQATT and CDR2 SNEGSKA (reference sequence). CDR3 nucleotides: TGCAGTGCTAGTGCCGGGAGCCAAGAGACCCAGTACTTC. Protein sequence: CSASAGSQETQYF.

The rearrangement links TRBV14 to TRBJ1-1, with TRBD1 matching over 10 bases. Per the germline V gene, CDR1 is SGHDN and CDR2 is FVKESK. The V gene end was trimmed by 0 bases and the J gene end by 5 bases; junction bases not matched to a gene: 6. CDR3 length equals 16 residues. The CDR3 DNA reads as TGTGCCAGCAGCCAAGAGGACAGGGGGTTTTGGACTGAAGCTTTCTTT. This encodes CASSQEDRGFWTEAFF.

Concerning this clonotype: Germline is not matched at one junction end, which may reflect a read error. This sequence joins TRBV7-2 and TRBJ1-6, with D possibly matching TRBD1 (5 bases). Germline CDR1 reads SGHTA; CDR2 reads FQGNSA. CDR3 size: 14 residues. The DNA for the CDR3 is TGTGCCAGCAGCTGGCAGGGCGCGTATTCACCCCTCAACTTT. Its translation is CASSWQGAYSPLNF.

The CDR3: CASSQLPGQGIHEQYF. The CDR3 DNA follows: TGCGCCAGCAGCCAGCTTCCGGGACAGGGAATCCACGAGCAGTACTTC. The rearrangement joins TRBV4-1 to TRBJ2-7; 9 positions match TRBD1. The germline CDR1 and CDR2 sequences are MGHRA and YSYEKL. The CDR3 is made up of 16 amino acids. V lost 3 bases, J lost 5 bases, and 11 bases stayed unmatched.

This chain links TRBV20-1 with TRBJ1-4; the match to TRBD1 covers 9 bases. There are 13 residues in the CDR3. Germline V gives CDR1 DFQATT, CDR2 SNEGSKA (reference sequence). Unmatched junction bases numbered 5, after V lost 6 bases and J lost 6 bases. This chain's CDR3 is CSARDREYEKLFF. CDR3 bases: TGCAGTGCCAGGGACAGGGAGTATGAAAAACTGTTTTTT.

This clonotype was recorded a few times. The V and J genes are TRBV20-1 and TRBJ2-7, with D perhaps being TRBD1 or TRBD2 (5 bases each). The CDR3 contains 15 residues. The V end was cut by 6 bases, the J end by 5 bases, with 23 bases between. Germline V gives CDR1 DFQATT, CDR2 SNEGSKA (reference sequence). The CDR3 nucleotides are TGCAGTGCCCCGCCCCGGGGTAGGGGCTCGAACGAGCAGTACTTC. Protein: CSAPPRGRGSNEQYF.

This clonotype appeared many times. V usage is TRBV12-3 or TRBV12-4 and J usage is TRBJ2-3; no reliable D call. The V end lost 7 bases, the J end lost 2 bases, and 7 bases lay between the germline ends. The CDR3 sequence is 12 residues long. CDR3 loop: CASTSNTDTQYF. DNA for the CDR3: TGTGCCAGCACCTCAAACACAGATACGCAGTATTTT.

In its sample, this clonotype was seen a few times. The rearrangement uses TRBV4-1 and TRBJ2-1; no definite D call. Germline V gene lookup returns CDR1 MGHRA and CDR2 YSYEKL. The germline V and J ends were trimmed by 1 base and 14 bases, with 18 bases remaining between them. This CDR3 has 14 amino acids. CDR3 nucleotide sequence: TGCGCCAGCAGCCAAGGGAGACTTCCCCGCGAAGAGTTCTTC. Its protein is CASSQGRLPREEFF.

This clonotype was detected many times. The J gene is TRBJ1-4, the V gene TRBV10-3; TRBD1 is a possible D gene (6 bases). Germline CDR1 ENHRY, CDR2 SYGVKD. V dropped 3 bases and J dropped 5 bases, with 19 bases sitting between them. The CDR3 is made up of 17 amino acids. The DNA for the CDR3 is TGTGCCATCAGTGAAAGCTTTGGGGGGCCTCTCAATGAAAAACTGTTTTTT. Translation: CAISESFGGPLNEKLFF.

This clonotype was detected a few times. The CDR3 is CASSRQGLADSYEQYV. DNA of the CDR3: TGTGCCAGCAGTAGACAGGGACTAGCGGACTCCTACGAGCAGTACGTC. The rearrangement joins TRBV28 to TRBJ2-7, with 11 bases aligning to TRBD2. V dropped 5 bases and J dropped 0; count of bases not matched to a gene: 6. CDR3 length equals 16 residues. Looked up from germline, CDR1 is MDHEN and CDR2 is SYDVKM.

CDR3: CASSSGGQGSYEQYF. The CDR3 DNA is TGTGCCAGCAGCTCCGGGGGACAGGGCTCCTACGAGCAGTACTTC. The rearrangement uses TRBV11-3 and TRBJ2-7; TRBD1 aligns across 9 bases. CDR1 is SGHNT and CDR2 is YENEEA in the germline V gene. V lost 4 bases and J lost 0; bases outside the gene matches: 4. The CDR3 sequence is 15 residues long.

V usage is TRBV6-1 and J usage is TRBJ1-1, with no clear D. This CDR3 has 14 residues. The V gene's germline CDR1 is MNHNS and CDR2 SASEGT. The V end was cut by 3 bases, the J end by 5 bases, with 13 bases between. The CDR3 protein is CASSEWGSGTEAFF. CDR3 nucleotides: TGTGCCAGCAGTGAGTGGGGTAGTGGGACTGAAGCTTTCTTT.

Of note for this clonotype: It is likely a read error, because the conserved phenylalanine at the end of the CDR3 is missing. The limits of the CDR3 on the DNA are not certain, so only TCRdb's listed CDR3 is given. The chain joins TRBV21-1 to TRBJ2-1; the table's D call, TRBD1, was not checked against the DNA. TRBV21-1 is a known pseudogene. The CDR3 is 18 amino acids long, termini counted. The CDR3 loop reads CASSKVKQGAFPYNEQFL.

This clonotype was counted a few times. V gene TRBV7-3 combines with J gene TRBJ2-5, with 8 positions matching TRBD2. Looked up from germline, CDR1 is SGHTA and CDR2 is FQGTGA. This CDR3 region has 14 residues. Trimming took 5 bases from V and 6 from J; bases not matched to a gene: 8. The DNA of the CDR3 is TGTGCCAGCAGCACGGGGGGGAATGTAAAGACCCAGTACTTC. Translating it yields CASSTGGNVKTQYF.